This entry lists 9 T cell receptor beta chains sequenced from one sample in a study of T cell repertoires in cytomegalovirus infection. No cognate antigen is known for these TCRs. TCRdb analysed the reads with MiXCR anew, one entry per CDR3 protein. The profile shows about 52,000 distinct CDR3 sequences, more than 15% of them singletons. Here the sequenced sample was CD8+ T cells from cultured PBMCs, taken from culture after CMV antigen stimulation. The source of these receptors is a human donor in good health (CMV status not recorded). Some clones in this sample may be carry-over from other donors' samples.

The CDR3: CASSIRRERPNEQFF. CDR3 nucleotides: TGTGCCAGTAGTATAAGGCGGGAGAGACCCAATGAGCAGTTCTTC. This sequence joins TRBV19 and TRBJ2-1; 7 bases fit TRBD2. CDR3 size: 15 residues. Germline V gene sequence: CDR1 LNHDA, CDR2 SQIVND (reference sequence). Trimming at V came to 2 bases and at J to 6 bases, leaving 7 bases not matched to a gene.

This clonotype occurred a few times. The rearrangement uses TRBV19 and TRBJ1-1; D gene uncertain. Germline CDR1 reads LNHDA; CDR2 reads SQIVND (reference sequence). There are 13 residues in the CDR3. V was pared by 1 base and J by 6 bases, with 9 bases between. In DNA, the CDR3 is TGTGCCAGTAGTATAGTTTCAGCCGCTGAAGCTTTCTTT. This sequence encodes CASSIVSAAEAFF.

The chain uses TRBV7-9 and TRBJ1-5, with a weak D call TRBD1 (5 bases). The CDR3 is 16 residues long. Trimming shortened V by 1 base and J by 2 bases, and 12 bases separated the two germline ends. Germline values: CDR1 SEHNR, CDR2 FQNEAQ (reference sequence). The CDR3 sequence is CASSLGRAVGNQPQHF. Written as DNA, the CDR3 is TGTGCCAGCAGCTTAGGCAGGGCCGTCGGCAATCAGCCCCAGCATTTT.

This CDR3 is CSAIGSSYEQYF. The CDR3 DNA sequence: TGCAGCGCTATTGGTTCCTCCTACGAGCAGTACTTC. The chain carries TRBV29-1 and TRBJ2-7; D is unresolved. V gave up 7 bases and J gave up 0 bases, with 10 bases separating them. This CDR3 contains 12 residues. The germline V gene encodes CDR1 SQVTM and CDR2 ANQGSEA.

The V gene is TRBV12-3 or TRBV12-4, the J gene TRBJ2-7; tentative D call: TRBD2 (6 bases). This CDR3 comprises 14 residues. The V and J ends lost 2 bases and 6 bases respectively, with 14 bases between them. The CDR3 loop reads CASSLRRELREQYF. The CDR3, as DNA: TGTGCCAGCAGTTTAAGGCGGGAATTACGCGAGCAGTACTTC.

This clonotype was detected a few times. V gene TRBV19 combines with J gene TRBJ1-5; 11 bases agree with TRBD1. J was trimmed by 3 bases and V by 5 bases; bases with no gene match: 6. The CDR3 loop spans 16 amino acids. CDR1 and CDR2 from the germline V gene are LNHDA and SQIVND (reference sequence). This CDR3 reads CASSLGQGASNQPQHF. CDR3 nucleotide sequence: TGTGCCAGTAGTCTTGGACAGGGGGCCTCCAATCAGCCCCAGCATTTT.

The V and J genes are TRBV6-2 or TRBV6-3 and TRBJ2-1; perhaps TRBD1 as D (5 bases). The germline V and J ends were trimmed by 6 bases and 0 bases, with 12 bases remaining between them. In germline, CDR1 is MNHEY, CDR2 SVGEGT. This CDR3 region has 15 residues. The DNA for the CDR3 is TGTGCCAGCAGCCTCCAGGGTGGCTCCTACAATGAGCAGTTCTTC. It is translated as CASSLQGGSYNEQFF.

The gene calls are TRBV28 and TRBJ2-1; 10 nucleotides line up with TRBD1. Germline V CDR1 and CDR2: MDHEN, SYDVKM. The ends lost 2 bases at V and 0 bases at J; junction bases unmatched: 10. The CDR3 has 19 residues. The chain's CDR3 is CASSLGTGEGERSYNEQFF. The CDR3 bases are TGTGCCAGCAGTTTAGGGACAGGGGAAGGGGAGCGCTCCTACAATGAGCAGTTCTTC.

CDR3 DNA: TGTGCCAGCACCCACCTGAGCACCGGGGAGCTGTTTTTT. This gives the protein CASTHLSTGELFF. V is TRBV7-8 and J is TRBJ2-2; D is undetermined. The CDR3 runs to 13 residues. Germline V gene data show CDR1 as SGHVS and CDR2 as FQNEAQ. V shed 7 bases and J shed 4 bases, with 10 bases lying between them.